This T cell receptor beta chain was obtained from a study of blood T cell repertoires in COVID-19 (dated by TCRdb to 2018 to 2020). Background for the entire study: Collaborator samples came from the United States, Italy and Spain and covered acute and convalescent phases of COVID-19. Nearly every sample came with metadata listing a de-identified subject ID, COVID-19 status, age in years and sex. The repertoires were released in a freely available public database meant as a resource for research on the immune response to SARS-CoV-2. Samples were obtained from the ongoing ImmuneRACE study (first 160 participants) and from over a thousand subjects provided by 6 global collaborators. The material from the prospective study consisted of cDNA or gDNA derived from T cells, B-cell-depleted T cells, or PBMCs. The dataset comprised deeply sampled blood TCRbeta repertoires from subjects exposed to, actively infected with, or recovered from COVID-19. Where available, HLA class I and class II types were obtained from metadata supplied by the sample provider rather than from assay-based typing. What the work shows at the level of the full study, not this receptor alone: The amount of clinical and demographic metadata varied by source and participant and was provided uncurated.

A word on this clone: Its antigen specificity is not known. Base qualities are missing; no much larger clone stands one base away.

Ends trimmed: V by 4 bases, J by 6 bases; bases unmatched to a gene: 12. Based on the germline V gene, the CDR1 and CDR2 sequences are SGHDT and YYEEEE. The CDR3 goes from the cysteine to the phenylalanine over 16 residues. Only CDR3 DNA remains: 48 bases, in frame from the first base. Whole blood was collected in K2EDTA tubes by collaborating institutions according to the institutions' own protocols. Collaborator samples were shipped for TCRbeta analysis as frozen whole blood, isolated PBMCs, or DNA extracted from either sample type. The immunoSEQ Assay, a bias-controlled multiplex PCR, was used to amplify TCRbeta CDR3 regions from genomic DNA. Per the original workflow: The number of nucleated cells in each sample was estimated by amplification of reference gene primers within the assay. To quantify the absolute abundance of each unique TCRbeta CDR3 rearrangement, sequence reads were collapsed and filtered. Productive Simpson clonality was computed per sample as the square root of Simpson's diversity index over productive rearrangements. TCRdb holds this immuneACCESS table with in-frame rearrangements only. Some clones are missing; in checked studies, unresolved V genes explain under half, and the rest has no known cause. For V, J and clone size, that table is used; D and trimming come from the DNA. Present in this sample are some 460,000 clones, around nine tenths of which were seen just once. About 4.5% of the sample goes to the ten largest clones.

The material sequenced was peripheral blood. The receptor was isolated from a woman in her thirties with acute or convalescent COVID-19. In this chain, TRBV5-6 is recombined with TRBJ2-3, with TRBD1 identical over 9 junction bases. The nucleotide sequence is given as TGTGCCAGCAGCACGGACAGGGGCCCACCTTTGGATACGCAGTATTTT. The resulting protein is CASSTDRGPPLDTQYF. Joined to the reference TRBV5-6 and TRBJ2-3 proteins, this CDR3 gives the full variable domain: DAGVTQSPTHLIKTRGQQVTLRCSPKSGHDTVSWYQQALGQGPQFIFQYYEEEERQRGNFPDRFSGHQFPNYSSELNVNALLLGDSALYLCASSTDRGPPLDTQYFGPGTRLTVL.